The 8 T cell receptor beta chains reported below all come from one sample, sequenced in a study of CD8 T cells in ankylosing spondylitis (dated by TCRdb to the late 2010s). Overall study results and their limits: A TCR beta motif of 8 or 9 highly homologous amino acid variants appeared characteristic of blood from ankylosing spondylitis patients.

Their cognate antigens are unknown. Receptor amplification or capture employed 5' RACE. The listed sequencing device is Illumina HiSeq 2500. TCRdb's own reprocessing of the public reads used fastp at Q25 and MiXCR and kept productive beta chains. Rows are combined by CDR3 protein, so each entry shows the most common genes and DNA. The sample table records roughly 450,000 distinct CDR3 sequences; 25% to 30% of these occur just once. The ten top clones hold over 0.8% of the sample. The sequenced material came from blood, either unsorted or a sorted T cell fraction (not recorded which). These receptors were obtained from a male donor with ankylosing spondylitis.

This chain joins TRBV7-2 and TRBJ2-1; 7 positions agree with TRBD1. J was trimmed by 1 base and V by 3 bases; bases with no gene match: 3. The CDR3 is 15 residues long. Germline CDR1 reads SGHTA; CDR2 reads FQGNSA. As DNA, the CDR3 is TGTGCCAGCAGCTTGTACAGGGGATCCTACAATGAGCAGTTCTTC. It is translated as CASSLYRGSYNEQFF.

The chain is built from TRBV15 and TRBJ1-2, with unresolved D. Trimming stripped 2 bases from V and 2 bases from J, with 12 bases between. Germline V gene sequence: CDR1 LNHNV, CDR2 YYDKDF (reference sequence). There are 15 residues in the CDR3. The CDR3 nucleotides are TGTGCCACCAGCAGACTGATAACAAGAAACTATGGCTACACCTTC. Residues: CATSRLITRNYGYTF.

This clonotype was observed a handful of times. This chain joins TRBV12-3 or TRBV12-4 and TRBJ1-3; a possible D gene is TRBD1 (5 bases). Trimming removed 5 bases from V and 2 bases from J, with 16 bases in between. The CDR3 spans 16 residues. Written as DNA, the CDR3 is TGTGCCAGCAGTACCTCGGCAGGGCAGACTGGAAACACCATATATTTT. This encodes CASSTSAGQTGNTIYF.

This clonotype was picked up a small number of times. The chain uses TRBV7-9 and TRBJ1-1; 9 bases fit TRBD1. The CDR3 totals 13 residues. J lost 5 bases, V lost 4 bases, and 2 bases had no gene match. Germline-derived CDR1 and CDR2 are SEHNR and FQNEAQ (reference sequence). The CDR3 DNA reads TGTGCCAGCAGCTCCGGGACAGGGACTGAAGCTTTCTTT. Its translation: CASSSGTGTEAFF.

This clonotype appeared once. The CDR3 DNA reads TGTGCCAGTAGTATAGTAGACGGCGGGGAGCTGTTTTTT. The encoded protein is CASSIVDGGELFF. This chain uses TRBV19 with TRBJ2-2; D is undetermined. Germline V gene lookup returns CDR1 LNHDA and CDR2 SQIVND (reference sequence). The CDR3 consists of 13 residues. V lost 1 base, J lost 7 bases, and 7 bases lay in between.

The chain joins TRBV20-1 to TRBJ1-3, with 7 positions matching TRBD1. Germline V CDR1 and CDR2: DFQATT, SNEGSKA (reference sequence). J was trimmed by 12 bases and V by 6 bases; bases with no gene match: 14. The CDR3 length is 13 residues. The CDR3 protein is CSAPKGAAFGIYF. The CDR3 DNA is TGCAGTGCCCCGAAGGGGGCAGCTTTTGGCATATATTTT.

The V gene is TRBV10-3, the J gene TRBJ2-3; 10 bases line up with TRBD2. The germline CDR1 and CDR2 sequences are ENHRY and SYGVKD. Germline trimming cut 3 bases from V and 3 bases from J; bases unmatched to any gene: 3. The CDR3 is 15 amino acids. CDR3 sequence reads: CAISDGTSDTDTQYF. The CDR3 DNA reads TGTGCCATCAGTGACGGGACTAGCGATACAGATACGCAGTATTTT.

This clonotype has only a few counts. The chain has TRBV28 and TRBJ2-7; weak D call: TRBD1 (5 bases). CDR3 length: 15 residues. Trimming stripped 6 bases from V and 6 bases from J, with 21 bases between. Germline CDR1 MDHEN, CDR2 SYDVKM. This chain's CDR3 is CASSNRPPSIGEQYF. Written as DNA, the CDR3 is TGTGCCAGCAGCAACAGGCCACCTTCGATCGGCGAGCAGTACTTC.